The 15 T cell receptor beta chains in this list originate from one sample, sequenced in a study of cytomegalovirus exposure and HLA in healthy donors. PCR amplification relied on 60 Vbeta primers (plus 13 Jbeta primers). Assay: immunoSEQ multiplex PCR; the TCRdb copy retains only in-frame clones and omits some. The sample consists of 100,000 to 150,000 clones, 73% of them appearing once. Sequencing was done on a sample of PBMCs. Receptors originate from a man aged 60 to 75 in good health and CMV-seropositive.

This chain uses TRBV28 with TRBJ2-1; 9 bases align to TRBD2. The V and J ends lost 2 bases and 3 bases, in that order; junction bases with no gene match: 5. The CDR3 is 16 amino acids. CDR1 MDHEN and CDR2 SYDVKM come from the germline V gene. CDR3 loop: CASSLVAGAYYNEQFF. The CDR3 bases are TGTGCCAGCAGTTTAGTAGCGGGGGCCTACTACAATGAGCAGTTCTTC.

This clone was counted a single time. The chain has TRBV5-6 and TRBJ2-4; 7 bases are shared with TRBD1. Germline CDR1 reads SGHDT; CDR2 reads YYEEEE. There are 14 residues in the CDR3. V shed 0 bases, J shed 8 bases, and the junction held 5 bases outside the gene matches. In nucleotides, the CDR3 is TGTGCCAGCAGCTTGGGCCAGACAGGGTACATTCAGTACTTC. It encodes CASSLGQTGYIQYF. The complete variable domain, with remaining parts taken from reference TRBV5-6 and TRBJ2-4, reads DAGVTQSPTHLIKTRGQQVTLRCSPKSGHDTVSWYQQALGQGPQFIFQYYEEEERQRGNFPDRFSGHQFPNYSSELNVNALLLGDSALYLCASSLGQTGYIQYFGAGTRLSVL.

V is TRBV2 and J is TRBJ1-5, with D perhaps matching TRBD1 (6 bases). The germline gives CDR1 SNHLY, CDR2 FYNNEI. Trimming cost V 4 bases and J 0 bases, with 7 bases left between them. This CDR3 is 14 amino acids long. The CDR3 here is CASSAQGSNQPQHF. The CDR3 DNA reads TGTGCCAGCAGTGCACAGGGTAGCAATCAGCCCCAGCATTTT.

The V gene is TRBV10-3, the J gene TRBJ1-5; 8 bases align to TRBD1. The CDR3 consists of 15 residues. CDR1 and CDR2 from the germline V gene are ENHRY and SYGVKD. J was trimmed by 4 bases and V by 2 bases; bases with no gene match: 4. The DNA for the CDR3 is TGTGCCATCAGTGAGGGACAGGGTGATAATCAGCCCCAGCATTTT. Translated: CAISEGQGDNQPQHF.

The chain links TRBV15 to TRBJ1-5; 10 positions agree with TRBD1. Germline V CDR1 and CDR2: LNHNV, YYDKDF (reference sequence). V trimming: 4 bases; J trimming: 6 bases; junction bases outside the gene matches: 9. This CDR3 has 16 residues. For the CDR3, the DNA is TGTGCCACCAGCAACCGATTCGACAGGGGGCCTCAGCCCCAGCATTTT. Its protein is CATSNRFDRGPQPQHF.

The J gene is TRBJ2-1, the V gene TRBV7-9; D may be TRBD1 (5 bases). This CDR3 is 16 amino acids long. CDR1 and CDR2 from the germline V gene are SEHNR and FQNEAQ (reference sequence). The V end was cut by 1 base, the J end by 3 bases, with 13 bases between. The CDR3 protein is CASSLVGPGFYNEQFF. CDR3 sequence (DNA): TGTGCCAGCAGCTTAGTTGGCCCAGGGTTCTACAATGAGCAGTTCTTC.

The chain links TRBV19 to TRBJ2-3; possible D gene TRBD2, 7 bases. There are 15 residues in the CDR3. The V end was cut by 7 bases, the J end by 2 bases, with 16 bases between. The germline gives CDR1 LNHDA, CDR2 SQIVND (reference sequence). This CDR3 is CASTHRGALTDTQYF. The DNA of the CDR3 is TGTGCCAGTACTCATCGGGGGGCCCTCACAGATACGCAGTATTTT.

This clone appeared a few times. The J gene is TRBJ1-1, the V gene TRBV27, with 9 bases that match TRBD1. The CDR3 extends over 17 amino acids. CDR1 MNHEY and CDR2 SMNVEV come from the germline V gene (reference sequence). Trimming removed 0 bases from V and 5 bases from J; junction bases left unmatched: 10. The CDR3 is CASSLSGDRVYRTEAFF. DNA of the CDR3: TGTGCCAGCAGTTTATCGGGGGACAGGGTGTATAGGACTGAAGCTTTCTTT.

The J gene is TRBJ1-1, the V gene TRBV5-1; D gene unclear. Germline V lookup: CDR1 SGHRS, CDR2 YFSETQ. The CDR3 contains 13 residues. Trimming removed 2 bases at V and 1 base at J, with 6 bases between. CDR3 region: CASSLLPNTEAFF. CDR3 coding DNA: TGCGCCAGCAGCTTACTCCCGAACACTGAAGCTTTCTTT.

This clone has just a few counts. The chain joins TRBV5-1 to TRBJ1-1; no definite D call. Trimming took off 2 bases at V and 2 bases at J, with 7 bases between the two ends. The germline V gene encodes CDR1 SGHRS and CDR2 YFSETQ. This CDR3 region has 13 residues. In DNA, the CDR3 is TGCGCCAGCAGCTTATTAGCTAACACTGAAGCTTTCTTT. Translation: CASSLLANTEAFF.

The V and J genes are TRBV19 and TRBJ2-6; D is ambiguous. Germline V CDR1 and CDR2: LNHDA, SQIVND (reference sequence). Trimming stripped 3 bases from V and 0 bases from J, with 3 bases between. The CDR3 length is 14 residues. The CDR3 reads CASSIRSGANVLTF. CDR3 DNA sequence: TGTGCCAGTAGTATCCGCTCTGGGGCCAACGTCCTGACTTTC.

The chain links TRBV30 to TRBJ2-1, with 10 bases that match TRBD1. Germline loops: CDR1 GTSNPN, CDR2 SVGIG (reference sequence). Losses at the gene ends were 2 bases for V and 7 bases for J; bases not matched to a gene: 2. The CDR3 runs to 13 residues. CDR3 in DNA: TGTGCCTGGAGTCAGGGACAGGGGAATGAGCAGTTCTTC. Translation: CAWSQGQGNEQFF.

The rearrangement uses TRBV5-1 and TRBJ2-2; no firm D call. The V and J ends lost 4 bases and 6 bases respectively, with 13 bases between them. Germline CDR1 reads SGHRS; CDR2 reads YFSETQ. The CDR3 contains 14 residues. CDR3 sequence reads: CASSISASSGELFF. CDR3 sequence (DNA): TGCGCCAGCAGCATCAGCGCGAGTTCCGGGGAGCTGTTTTTT.

With regard to this clone: The junction does not match germline at one end; this may be a read error. The chain joins TRBV6-4 to TRBJ2-2; D might be TRBD2 (6 bases). The CDR3 is 15 amino acids. CDR1 is MRHNA, CDR2 SNTAGT, per germline. CDR3 nucleotides: TGTGCCAGCAGTGACTCTGGGACTGGGTTCGGGGAGTTGTTTTTT. Its translation: CASSDSGTGFGELFF.

J is TRBJ2-2 and V is TRBV30; D ambiguous. CDR3 length: 14 residues. V was trimmed by 4 bases and J by 5 bases, leaving 14 bases between them. The germline gives CDR1 GTSNPN, CDR2 SVGIG (reference sequence). The CDR3 here is CAWTRMGLTGELFF. In DNA, the CDR3 is TGTGCCTGGACCCGAATGGGCCTTACCGGGGAGCTGTTTTTT. Filled out from reference TRBV30 and TRBJ2-2, the complete variable domain reads SQTIHQWPATLVQPVGSPLSLECTVEGTSNPNLYWYRQAAGRGLQLLFYSVGIGQISSEVPQNLSASRPQDRQFILSSKKLLLSDSGFYLCAWTRMGLTGELFFGEGSRLTVL.